The clone carrying this TCR beta chain appeared once. The data originate from a study of blood T cell repertoires in COVID-19. Original data processing: Nucleated cell counts were estimated from reference gene primer amplification. Profiling relied on immunoSEQ multiplex PCR, and the TCRdb table lists in-frame clones only, not all of them. The D gene and trimming were derived from the DNA, and the V and J assignments and clone size from that table. The sample yields about 50,000 clones, roughly 83% seen once. The sequence was collected from an older woman with acute or convalescent COVID-19. The sample comprised peripheral blood.

CDR3 sequence: CASSLGAGEWETQYF. The CDR3 coding sequence is TGTGCCAGCAGCTTAGGAGCGGGAGAGTGGGAGACCCAGTACTTC. V usage is TRBV7-2 and J usage is TRBJ2-5; TRBD2 agrees at 8 bases. Germline V gene data show CDR1 as SGHTA and CDR2 as FQGNSA. The V and J ends lost 1 base and 5 bases, in that order; junction bases with no gene match: 6. There are 15 residues in the CDR3.